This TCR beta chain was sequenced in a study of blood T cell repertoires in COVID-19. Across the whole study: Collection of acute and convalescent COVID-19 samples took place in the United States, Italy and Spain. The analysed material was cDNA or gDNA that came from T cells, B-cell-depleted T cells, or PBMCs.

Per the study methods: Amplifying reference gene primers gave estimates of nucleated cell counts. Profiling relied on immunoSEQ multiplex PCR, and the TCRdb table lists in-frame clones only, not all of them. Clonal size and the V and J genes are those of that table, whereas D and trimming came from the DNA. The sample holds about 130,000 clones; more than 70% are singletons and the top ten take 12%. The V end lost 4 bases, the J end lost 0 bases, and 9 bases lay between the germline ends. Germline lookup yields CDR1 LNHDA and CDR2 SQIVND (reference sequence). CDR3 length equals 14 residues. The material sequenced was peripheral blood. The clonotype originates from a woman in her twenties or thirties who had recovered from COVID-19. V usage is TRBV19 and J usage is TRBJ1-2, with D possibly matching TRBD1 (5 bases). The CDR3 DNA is TGTGCCAGTAGTACGCCGGGGGCTAACTATGGCTACACCTTC. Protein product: CASSTPGANYGYTF.